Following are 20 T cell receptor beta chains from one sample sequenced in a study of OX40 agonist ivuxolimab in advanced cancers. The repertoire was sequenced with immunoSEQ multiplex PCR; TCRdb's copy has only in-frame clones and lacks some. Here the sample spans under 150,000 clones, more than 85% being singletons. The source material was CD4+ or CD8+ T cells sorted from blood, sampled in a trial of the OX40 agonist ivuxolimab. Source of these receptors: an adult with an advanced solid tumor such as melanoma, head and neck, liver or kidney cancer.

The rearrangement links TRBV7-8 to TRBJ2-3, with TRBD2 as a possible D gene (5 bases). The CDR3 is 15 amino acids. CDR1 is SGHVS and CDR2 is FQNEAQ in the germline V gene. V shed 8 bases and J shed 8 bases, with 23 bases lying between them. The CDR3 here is CASGVYISYEGTQYF. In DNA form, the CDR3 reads TGTGCCAGCGGAGTCTACATTAGCTATGAGGGTACGCAGTATTTT.

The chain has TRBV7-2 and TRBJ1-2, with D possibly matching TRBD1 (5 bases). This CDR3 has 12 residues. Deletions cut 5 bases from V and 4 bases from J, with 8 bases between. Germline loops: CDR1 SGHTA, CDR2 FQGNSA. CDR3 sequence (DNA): TGTGCCAGCAGCCAGGGACCCTATGGCTACACCTTC. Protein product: CASSQGPYGYTF.

The CDR3 DNA is TGTGCCAGCAGCTATTTTGGAGGCCAGGGAAGAGAGACCCAGTACTTC. As protein: CASSYFGGQGRETQYF. V is TRBV4-2 and J is TRBJ2-5, with D perhaps TRBD1 or TRBD2 (5 bases each). V lost 5 bases to trimming and J lost 4 bases, with 20 bases between them. CDR3 length: 16 amino acids. Germline CDR1 reads LGHNA; CDR2 reads YNFKEQ.

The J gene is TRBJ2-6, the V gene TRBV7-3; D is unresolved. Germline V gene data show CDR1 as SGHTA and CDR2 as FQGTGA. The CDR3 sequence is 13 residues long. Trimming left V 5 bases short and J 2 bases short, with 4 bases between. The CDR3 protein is CASSPAGANVLTF. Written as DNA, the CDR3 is TGTGCCAGCAGCCCCGCTGGGGCCAACGTCCTGACTTTC.

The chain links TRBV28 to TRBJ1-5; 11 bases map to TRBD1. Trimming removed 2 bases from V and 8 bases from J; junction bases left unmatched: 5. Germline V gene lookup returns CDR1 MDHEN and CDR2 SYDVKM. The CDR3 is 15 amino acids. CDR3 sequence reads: CASSLARDRGEPQHF. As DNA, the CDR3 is TGTGCCAGCAGTTTAGCGAGGGACAGGGGGGAGCCCCAGCATTTT.

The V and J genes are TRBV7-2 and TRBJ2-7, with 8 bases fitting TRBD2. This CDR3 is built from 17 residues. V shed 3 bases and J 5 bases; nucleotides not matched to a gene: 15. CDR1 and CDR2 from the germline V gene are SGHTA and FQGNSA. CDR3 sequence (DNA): TGTGCCAGCAGCTTCCAGGGAAACGCGGGGGGTTTACACGAGCAGTACTTC. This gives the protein CASSFQGNAGGLHEQYF. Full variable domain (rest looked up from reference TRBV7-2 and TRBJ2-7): GAGVSQSPSNKVTEKGKDVELRCDPISGHTALYWYRQSLGQGLEFLIYFQGNSAPDKSGLPSDRFSAERTGGSVSTLTIQRTQQEDSAVYLCASSFQGNAGGLHEQYFGPGTRLTVT.

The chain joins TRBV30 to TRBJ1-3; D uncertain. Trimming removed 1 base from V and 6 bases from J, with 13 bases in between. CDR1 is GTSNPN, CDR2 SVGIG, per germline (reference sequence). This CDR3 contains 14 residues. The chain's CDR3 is CAWSDYSGANTIYF. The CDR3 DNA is TGTGCCTGGAGTGACTACAGTGGCGCAAACACCATATATTTT.

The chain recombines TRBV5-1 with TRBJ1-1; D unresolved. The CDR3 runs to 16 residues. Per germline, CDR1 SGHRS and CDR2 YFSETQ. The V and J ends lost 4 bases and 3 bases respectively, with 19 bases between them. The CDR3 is CASSPGEGYPYTEAFF. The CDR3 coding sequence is TGCGCCAGCAGCCCCGGTGAGGGTTACCCATACACTGAAGCTTTCTTT. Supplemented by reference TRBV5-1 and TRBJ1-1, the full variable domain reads KAGVTQTPRYLIKTRGQQVTLSCSPISGHRSVSWYQQTPGQGLQFLFEYFSETQRNKGNFPGRFSGRQFSNSRSEMNVSTLELGDSALYLCASSPGEGYPYTEAFFGQGTRLTVV.

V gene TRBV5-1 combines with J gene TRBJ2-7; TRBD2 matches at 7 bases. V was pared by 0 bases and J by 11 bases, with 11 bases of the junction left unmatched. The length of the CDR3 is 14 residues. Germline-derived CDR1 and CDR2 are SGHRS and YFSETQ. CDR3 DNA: TGCGCCAGCAGCTTGGAGACTCCAAAGGGGAGGGAGTACTTC. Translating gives CASSLETPKGREYF.

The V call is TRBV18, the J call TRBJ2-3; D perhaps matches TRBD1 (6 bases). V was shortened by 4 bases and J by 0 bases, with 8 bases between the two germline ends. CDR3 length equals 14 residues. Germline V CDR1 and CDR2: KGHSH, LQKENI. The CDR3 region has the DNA TGTGCCAGCTCACGGGACACAAGCACAGATACGCAGTATTTT. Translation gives CASSRDTSTDTQYF.

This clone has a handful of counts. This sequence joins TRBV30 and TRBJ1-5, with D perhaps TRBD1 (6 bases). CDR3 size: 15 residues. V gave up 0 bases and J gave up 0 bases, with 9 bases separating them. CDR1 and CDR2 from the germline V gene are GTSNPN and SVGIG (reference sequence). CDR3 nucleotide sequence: TGTGCCTGGAGTGTACCCAGGGGTAGCAATCAGCCCCAGCATTTT. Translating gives CAWSVPRGSNQPQHF.

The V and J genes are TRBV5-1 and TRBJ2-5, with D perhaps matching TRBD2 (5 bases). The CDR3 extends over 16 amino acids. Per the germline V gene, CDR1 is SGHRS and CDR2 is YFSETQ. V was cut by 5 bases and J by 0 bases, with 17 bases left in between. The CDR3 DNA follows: TGCGCCAGCAGGAGAGGGTCGGCACGGGACCAAGAGACCCAGTACTTC. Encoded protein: CASRRGSARDQETQYF. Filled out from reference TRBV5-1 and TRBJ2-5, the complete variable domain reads KAGVTQTPRYLIKTRGQQVTLSCSPISGHRSVSWYQQTPGQGLQFLFEYFSETQRNKGNFPGRFSGRQFSNSRSEMNVSTLELGDSALYLCASRRGSARDQETQYFGPGTRLLVL.

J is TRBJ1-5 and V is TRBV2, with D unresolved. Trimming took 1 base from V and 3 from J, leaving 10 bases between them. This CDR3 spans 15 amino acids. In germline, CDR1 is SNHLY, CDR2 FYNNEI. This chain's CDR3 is CASSEGQALNQPQHF. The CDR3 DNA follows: TGTGCCAGCAGTGAAGGGCAGGCCCTCAATCAGCCCCAGCATTTT.

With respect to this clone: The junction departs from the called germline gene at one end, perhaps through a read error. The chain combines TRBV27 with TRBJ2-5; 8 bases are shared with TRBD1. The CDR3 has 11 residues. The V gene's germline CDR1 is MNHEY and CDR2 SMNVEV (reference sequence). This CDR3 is CASSPSGTGNF. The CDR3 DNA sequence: TGTGCCAGCAGTCCCTCCGGGACAGGCAACTTC.

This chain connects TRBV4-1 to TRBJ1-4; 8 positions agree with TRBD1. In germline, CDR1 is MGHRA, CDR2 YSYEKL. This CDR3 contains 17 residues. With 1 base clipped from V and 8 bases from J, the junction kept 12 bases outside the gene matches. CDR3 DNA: TGCGCCAGCAGCCAAGTAACCAACAGGGGGGGAAGAGAAAAACTGTTTTTT. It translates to CASSQVTNRGGREKLFF.

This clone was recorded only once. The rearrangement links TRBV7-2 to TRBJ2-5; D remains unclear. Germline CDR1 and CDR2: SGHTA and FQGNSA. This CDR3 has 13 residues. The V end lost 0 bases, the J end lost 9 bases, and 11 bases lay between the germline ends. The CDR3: CASSLAPGQPQYF. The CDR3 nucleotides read TGTGCCAGCAGCTTAGCCCCGGGTCAGCCCCAGTACTTC.

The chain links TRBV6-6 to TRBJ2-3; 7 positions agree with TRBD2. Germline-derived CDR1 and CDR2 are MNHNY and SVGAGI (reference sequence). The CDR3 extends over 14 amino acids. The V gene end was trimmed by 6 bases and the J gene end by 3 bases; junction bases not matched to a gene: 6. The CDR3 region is CASRRGKLTDTQYF. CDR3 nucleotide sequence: TGTGCCAGCAGGCGGGGGAAACTAACAGATACGCAGTATTTT.

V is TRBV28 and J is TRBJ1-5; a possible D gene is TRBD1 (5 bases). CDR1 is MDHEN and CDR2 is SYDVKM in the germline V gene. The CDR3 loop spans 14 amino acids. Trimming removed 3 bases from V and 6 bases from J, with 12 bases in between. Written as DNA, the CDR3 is TGTGCCAGCAGTTTGGGGGGGAATGGTCAGCCCCAGCATTTT. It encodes CASSLGGNGQPQHF.

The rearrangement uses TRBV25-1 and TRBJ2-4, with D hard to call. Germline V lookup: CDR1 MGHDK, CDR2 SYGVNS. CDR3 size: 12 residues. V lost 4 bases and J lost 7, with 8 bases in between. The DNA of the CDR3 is TGTGCCAGCAGTGGTTTTAGGAACATTCAGTACTTC. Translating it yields CASSGFRNIQYF.

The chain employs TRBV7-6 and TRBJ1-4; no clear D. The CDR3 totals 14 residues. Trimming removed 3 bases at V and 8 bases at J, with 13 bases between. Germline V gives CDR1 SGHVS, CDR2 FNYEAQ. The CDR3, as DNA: TGTGCCAGCAGCTTGCGCGGCGGGAGAGAAAAACTGTTTTTT. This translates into CASSLRGGREKLFF.